These T cell receptor beta chains were read from a single sample in a study of T cells in Graves' hyperthyroidism and ophthalmopathy. TCRdb fed the multiplex PCR reads into MiXCR, producing one record per CDR3 protein. The table has 210,000 or so distinct CDR3 sequences, over 15% seen once. What was sequenced was blood. These receptors were obtained from a man between 50 and 59 years old with Graves' hyperthyroidism. CDR3s include the opening cysteine and the closing phenylalanine or tryptophan. The D gene is left open where the match is weak. The size entry is marked missing in some rows and otherwise reads once, few, many or a size class.

CDR3aa: CASSLRLAGLGYNEQFF
CDR3nt: TGTGCCAGCAGCTTAAGATTGGCGGGACTAGGATACAATGAGCAGTTCTTC
abundance: many
v_gene: TRBV7-8
j_gene: TRBJ2-1
d_gene: TRBD2

CDR3aa: CASSYRSSTDTQYF
CDR3nt: TGTGCCAGCAGTTACAGGAGTAGCACAGATACGCAGTATTTT
abundance: many
v_gene: TRBV6-5
j_gene: TRBJ2-3
d_gene: NA

CDR3aa: CATLGPTYEQYF
CDR3nt: TGTGCCACCCTCGGCCCCACCTACGAGCAGTACTTC
abundance: few
v_gene: TRBV27
j_gene: TRBJ2-7
d_gene: NA

CDR3aa: CASSHGILGLSTDTQYF
CDR3nt: TGTGCCAGCAGCCACGGCATATTGGGACTGAGCACAGATACGCAGTATTTT
abundance: many
v_gene: TRBV3-2
j_gene: TRBJ2-3
d_gene: NA

CDR3aa: CASSLSRADTQYF
CDR3nt: TGTGCCAGCAGCCTCTCTAGAGCAGATACGCAGTATTTT
abundance: many
v_gene: TRBV12-3/TRBV12-4
j_gene: TRBJ2-3
d_gene: NA

CDR3aa: CSTLAGGATDTQYF
CDR3nt: TGCAGTACACTAGCGGGAGGGGCCACAGATACGCAGTATTTT
abundance: many
v_gene: TRBV20-1
j_gene: TRBJ2-3
d_gene: TRBD2

CDR3aa: CASSYLQGPGNTIYF
CDR3nt: TGTGCCAGCAGCTACCTGCAAGGCCCCGGAAACACCATATATTTT
abundance: NA
v_gene: TRBV11-2
j_gene: TRBJ1-3
d_gene: NA

CDR3aa: CASTFGNQPQHF
CDR3nt: TGTGCCAGCACTTTTGGGAATCAGCCCCAGCATTTT
abundance: many
v_gene: TRBV28
j_gene: TRBJ1-5
d_gene: NA

CDR3aa: CASRANADRYSNQPQHF
CDR3nt: TGTGCCAGCAGAGCTAACGCGGACAGATATAGCAATCAGCCCCAGCATTTT
abundance: NA
v_gene: TRBV7-2
j_gene: TRBJ1-5
d_gene: NA

CDR3aa: CASSRGTVETQYF
CDR3nt: TGTGCCAGCAGCCGGGGAACGGTGGAGACCCAGTACTTC
abundance: NA
v_gene: TRBV3-1
j_gene: TRBJ2-5
d_gene: NA

CDR3aa: CASSEWAGERTDTQYF
CDR3nt: TGTGCCAGCAGTGAATGGGCGGGAGAAAGGACAGATACGCAGTATTTT
abundance: many
v_gene: TRBV2
j_gene: TRBJ2-3
d_gene: TRBD2

CDR3aa: CASGHVGWSDTQYF
CDR3nt: TGTGCCAGCGGCCATGTGGGTTGGTCAGATACGCAGTATTTT
abundance: many
v_gene: TRBV12-3/TRBV12-4
j_gene: TRBJ2-3
d_gene: NA

CDR3aa: CASSDSGTAVFGYTF
CDR3nt: TGTGCCAGCAGTGATTCCGGGACCGCCGTTTTTGGCTACACCTTC
abundance: NA
v_gene: TRBV6-1
j_gene: TRBJ1-2
d_gene: NA

CDR3aa: CAINRVSTDTQYF
CDR3nt: TGTGCCATCAATCGGGTTTCAACAGATACGCAGTATTTT
abundance: NA
v_gene: TRBV10-3
j_gene: TRBJ2-3
d_gene: NA

CDR3aa: CSATEVGNQETQYF
CDR3nt: TGCAGTGCTACCGAGGTGGGAAATCAAGAGACCCAGTACTTC
abundance: many
v_gene: TRBV20-1
j_gene: TRBJ2-5
d_gene: NA

CDR3aa: CSANLNRYNEQFF
CDR3nt: TGCAGCGCTAATTTGAACCGGTACAATGAGCAGTTCTTC
abundance: NA
v_gene: TRBV29-1
j_gene: TRBJ2-1
d_gene: NA

CDR3aa: CASSYTGTSSYEQYF
CDR3nt: TGTGCCAGCAGTTACACCGGGACTAGCAGCTACGAGCAGTACTTC
abundance: many
v_gene: TRBV6-5
j_gene: TRBJ2-7
d_gene: TRBD2

CDR3aa: CASSLLAGLNTEAFF
CDR3nt: TGCGCCAGCAGCTTGTTGGCAGGCTTGAACACTGAAGCTTTCTTT
abundance: many
v_gene: TRBV5-1
j_gene: TRBJ1-1
d_gene: NA

CDR3aa: CSARDRGWEAQYF
CDR3nt: TGCAGTGCTAGAGATCGGGGGTGGGAGGCCCAGTACTTC
abundance: NA
v_gene: TRBV20-1
j_gene: TRBJ2-5
d_gene: NA

CDR3aa: CASSYAGRLAATGELFF
CDR3nt: TGTGCCAGCAGCTACGCCGGTAGACTAGCGGCAACCGGGGAGCTGTTTTTT
abundance: many
v_gene: TRBV13
j_gene: TRBJ2-2
d_gene: TRBD2

CDR3aa: CASSYYGRVNEQFF
CDR3nt: TGTGCCAGCAGCTATTACGGGAGGGTTAATGAGCAGTTCTTC
abundance: NA
v_gene: TRBV11-2
j_gene: TRBJ2-1
d_gene: TRBD2

CDR3aa: CSARARAGNQPQHF
CDR3nt: TGCAGTGCTAGAGCCAGGGCGGGCAATCAGCCCCAGCATTTT
abundance: many
v_gene: TRBV20-1
j_gene: TRBJ1-5
d_gene: NA

CDR3aa: CASSYQLPGASSYEQYF
CDR3nt: TGTGCCAGCAGTTACCAACTCCCAGGGGCTAGCTCCTACGAGCAGTACTTC
abundance: many
v_gene: TRBV6-5
j_gene: TRBJ2-7
d_gene: NA

CDR3aa: CSVGEKTYEQYF
CDR3nt: TGCAGCGTTGGGGAGAAAACCTACGAGCAGTACTTC
abundance: few
v_gene: TRBV29-1
j_gene: TRBJ2-7
d_gene: NA

CDR3aa: CASRVTPEQYF
CDR3nt: TGTGCCAGCAGGGTAACCCCCGAGCAGTACTTC
abundance: many
v_gene: TRBV2
j_gene: TRBJ2-7
d_gene: NA

CDR3aa: CASSNIGRGHEQFF
CDR3nt: TGTGCCAGCAGTAATATCGGGAGGGGACATGAGCAGTTCTTC
abundance: many
v_gene: TRBV11-3
j_gene: TRBJ2-1
d_gene: TRBD2

CDR3aa: CASSQMGQGIYEQYF
CDR3nt: TGTGCCAGCAGCCAGATGGGACAGGGGATTTACGAGCAGTACTTC
abundance: few
v_gene: TRBV14
j_gene: TRBJ2-7
d_gene: TRBD1

CDR3aa: CASAPGLAGSTDTQYF
CDR3nt: TGCGCCAGCGCACCGGGACTAGCGGGTAGCACAGATACGCAGTATTTT
abundance: few
v_gene: TRBV10-1
j_gene: TRBJ2-3
d_gene: TRBD2

CDR3aa: CASSEQAPRQPQHF
CDR3nt: TGTGCCAGCAGTGAACAGGCTCCGAGACAGCCCCAGCATTTT
abundance: many
v_gene: TRBV6-1
j_gene: TRBJ1-5
d_gene: NA

CDR3aa: CASSEALGNTGELFF
CDR3nt: TGTGCCAGCAGTGAAGCGTTAGGGAACACCGGGGAGCTGTTTTTT
abundance: many
v_gene: TRBV6-1
j_gene: TRBJ2-2
d_gene: NA

CDR3aa: CAWSRSEVDEQFF
CDR3nt: TGTGCCTGGAGTCGCTCAGAGGTAGATGAGCAGTTCTTC
abundance: NA
v_gene: TRBV30
j_gene: TRBJ2-1
d_gene: NA

CDR3aa: CATSRDRETQYF
CDR3nt: TGTGCCACCAGCAGAGATCGGGAGACCCAGTACTTC
abundance: few
v_gene: TRBV15
j_gene: TRBJ2-5
d_gene: NA

CDR3aa: CASNFPPMNEQFF
CDR3nt: TGCGCCAGCAATTTCCCCCCAATGAATGAGCAGTTCTTC
abundance: many
v_gene: TRBV5-1
j_gene: TRBJ2-1
d_gene: NA

CDR3aa: CASSARGGYTF
CDR3nt: TGTGCCAGCAGTGCGAGAGGCGGCTACACCTTC
abundance: few
v_gene: TRBV28
j_gene: TRBJ1-2
d_gene: NA

CDR3aa: CASSYGGHQFSYEQYF
CDR3nt: TGTGCCAGCAGTTACGGGGGACACCAGTTCTCCTACGAGCAGTACTTC
abundance: many
v_gene: TRBV6-9
j_gene: TRBJ2-7
d_gene: NA

CDR3aa: CASGSLAGFHNEQFF
CDR3nt: TGTGCTAGTGGTTCACTAGCGGGATTCCACAATGAGCAGTTCTTC
abundance: NA
v_gene: TRBV12-5
j_gene: TRBJ2-1
d_gene: TRBD2

CDR3aa: CSAKGGNTIYF
CDR3nt: TGCAGTGCTAAAGGGGGAAACACCATATATTTT
abundance: NA
v_gene: TRBV20-1
j_gene: TRBJ1-3
d_gene: NA

CDR3aa: CASSLSLPGTGSYEQYF
CDR3nt: TGTGCCAGCAGTTTATCGCTTCCTGGGACAGGTTCCTACGAGCAGTACTTC
abundance: NA
v_gene: TRBV27
j_gene: TRBJ2-7
d_gene: TRBD1